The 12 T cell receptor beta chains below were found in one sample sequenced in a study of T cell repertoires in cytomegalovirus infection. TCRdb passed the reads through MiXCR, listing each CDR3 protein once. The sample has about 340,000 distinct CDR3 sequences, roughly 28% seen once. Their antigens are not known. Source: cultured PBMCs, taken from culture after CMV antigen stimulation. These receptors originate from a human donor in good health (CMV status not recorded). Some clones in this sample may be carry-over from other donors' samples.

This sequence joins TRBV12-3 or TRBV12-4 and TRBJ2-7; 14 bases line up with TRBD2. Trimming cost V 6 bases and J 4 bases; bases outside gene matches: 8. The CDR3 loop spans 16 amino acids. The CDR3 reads CASSLGTSGSSYEQYF. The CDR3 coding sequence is TGTGCCAGCAGCCTAGGGACTAGCGGGAGCAGTTACGAGCAGTACTTC.

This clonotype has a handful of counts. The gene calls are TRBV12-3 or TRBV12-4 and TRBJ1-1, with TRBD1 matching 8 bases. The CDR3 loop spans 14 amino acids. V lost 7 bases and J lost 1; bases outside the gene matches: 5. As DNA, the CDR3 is TGTGCCAGCATGGGTGGGACAGGGAACACTGAAGCTTTCTTT. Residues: CASMGGTGNTEAFF.

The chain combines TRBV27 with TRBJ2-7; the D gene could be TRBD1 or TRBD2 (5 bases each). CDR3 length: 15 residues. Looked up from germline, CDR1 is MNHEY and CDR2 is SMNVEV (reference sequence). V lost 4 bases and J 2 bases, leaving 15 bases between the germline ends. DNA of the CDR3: TGTGCCAGCAGTTCTCCCTGGCGAGGGGCCTACGAGCAGTACTTC. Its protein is CASSSPWRGAYEQYF.

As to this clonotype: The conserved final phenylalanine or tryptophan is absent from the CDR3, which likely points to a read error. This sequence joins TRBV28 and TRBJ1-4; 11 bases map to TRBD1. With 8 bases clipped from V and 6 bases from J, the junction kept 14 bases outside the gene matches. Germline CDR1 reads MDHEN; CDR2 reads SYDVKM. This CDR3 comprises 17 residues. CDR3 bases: TGTGCCAGCCGCTTTAGGGACAGGGGGTTTGACGATGAAAAACTGTTTTCT. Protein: CASRFRDRGFDDEKLFS.

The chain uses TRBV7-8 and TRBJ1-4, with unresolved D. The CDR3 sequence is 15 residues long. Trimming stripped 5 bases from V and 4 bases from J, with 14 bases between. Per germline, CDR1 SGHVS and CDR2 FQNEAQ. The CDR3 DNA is TGTGCCAGCAGCCGGAACAGCTTGGATAATGAAAAACTGTTTTTT. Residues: CASSRNSLDNEKLFF.

The CDR3 spells CASSYDSPASVLGDTQYF. The CDR3 DNA is TGTGCCAGCAGTTACGACTCTCCGGCTAGCGTTTTAGGGGATACGCAGTATTTT. This rearrangement joins TRBV6-5 to TRBJ2-3; a weak D match, TRBD2 (6 bases). This CDR3 has 18 residues. Germline CDR1 and CDR2: MNHEY and SVGAGI. V was pared by 2 bases and J by 6 bases, with 24 bases between.

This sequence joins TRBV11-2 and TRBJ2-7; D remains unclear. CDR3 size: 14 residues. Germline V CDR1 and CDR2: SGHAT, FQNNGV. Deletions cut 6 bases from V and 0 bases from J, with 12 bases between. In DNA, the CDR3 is TGTGCCAGCAGGAGAAGGGTAAGCTCCTACGAGCAGTACTTC. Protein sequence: CASRRRVSSYEQYF.

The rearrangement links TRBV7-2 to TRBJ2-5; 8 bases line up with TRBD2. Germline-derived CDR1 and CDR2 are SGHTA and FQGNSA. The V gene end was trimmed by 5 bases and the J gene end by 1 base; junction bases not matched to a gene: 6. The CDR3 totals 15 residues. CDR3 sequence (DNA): TGTGCCAGCAGCCGGCGGCGGGGGGCCCAAGAGACCCAGTACTTC. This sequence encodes CASSRRRGAQETQYF.

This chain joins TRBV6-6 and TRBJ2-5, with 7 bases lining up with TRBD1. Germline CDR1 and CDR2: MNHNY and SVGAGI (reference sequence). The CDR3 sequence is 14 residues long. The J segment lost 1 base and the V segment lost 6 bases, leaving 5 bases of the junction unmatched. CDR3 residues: CASSYRDSQETQYF. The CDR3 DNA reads TGTGCCAGCAGCTACCGGGACAGCCAAGAGACCCAGTACTTC.

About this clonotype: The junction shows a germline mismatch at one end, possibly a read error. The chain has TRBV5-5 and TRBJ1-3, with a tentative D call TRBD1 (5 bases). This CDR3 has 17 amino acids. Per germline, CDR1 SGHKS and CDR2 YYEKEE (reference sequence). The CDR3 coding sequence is TGTGCCAGCACCTTGGAGGCGGTCACAGGCTCTGGAAACACCATATATTTT. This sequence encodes CASTLEAVTGSGNTIYF.

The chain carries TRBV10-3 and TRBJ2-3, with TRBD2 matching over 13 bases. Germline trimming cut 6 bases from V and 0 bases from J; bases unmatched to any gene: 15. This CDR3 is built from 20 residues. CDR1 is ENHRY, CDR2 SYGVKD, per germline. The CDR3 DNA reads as TGTGCCATCAGGGGGACTAGCGGGGAGAAACTCCCCCCTAGCACAGATACGCAGTATTTT. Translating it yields CAIRGTSGEKLPPSTDTQYF.

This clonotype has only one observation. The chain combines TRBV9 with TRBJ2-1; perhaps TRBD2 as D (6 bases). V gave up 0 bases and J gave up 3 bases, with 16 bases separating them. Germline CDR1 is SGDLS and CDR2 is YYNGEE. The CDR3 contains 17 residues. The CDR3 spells CASSVAGIQEGYNEQFF. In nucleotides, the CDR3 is TGTGCCAGCAGCGTAGCAGGGATCCAGGAGGGCTACAATGAGCAGTTCTTC.